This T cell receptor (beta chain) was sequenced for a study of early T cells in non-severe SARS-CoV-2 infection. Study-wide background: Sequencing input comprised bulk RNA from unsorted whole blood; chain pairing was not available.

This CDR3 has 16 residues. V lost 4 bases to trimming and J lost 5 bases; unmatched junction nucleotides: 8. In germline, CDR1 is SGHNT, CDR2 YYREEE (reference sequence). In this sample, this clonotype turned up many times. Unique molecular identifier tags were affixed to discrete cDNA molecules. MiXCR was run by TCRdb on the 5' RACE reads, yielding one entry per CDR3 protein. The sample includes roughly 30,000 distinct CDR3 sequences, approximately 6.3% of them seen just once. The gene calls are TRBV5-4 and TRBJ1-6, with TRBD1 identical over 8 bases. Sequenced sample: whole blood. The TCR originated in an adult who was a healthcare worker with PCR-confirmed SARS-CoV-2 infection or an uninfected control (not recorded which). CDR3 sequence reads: CASSPDRGSNNSPLHF. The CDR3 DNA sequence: TGTGCCAGCAGCCCCGACAGGGGAAGTAATAATTCACCCCTCCACTTT.